Listed below are T cell receptor beta chains from one sample, sequenced in a study of T-cell memory formation after mild COVID-19. TCRdb re-called the 5' RACE reads through MiXCR, storing one row per CDR3 protein. The data show a few hundred thousand distinct CDR3 sequences, under 25% seen once. Material: PBMCs or a T cell subset sorted from them (not recorded which). The receptors were gathered from an adult woman who had mild COVID-19 (a few samples of this study predate the infection). Cell type and time point are not known. Each CDR3 is given with its conserved first and last residue. Each record gives: J gene, V gene, D gene, clone size, CDR3 protein, CDR3 DNA. The D gene is left open where the match is weak. Expanded clones are given a class, and other clones once, few, many or no size at all.

j_gene: TRBJ2-1; v_gene: TRBV30; d_gene: TRBD1; abundance: few; CDR3aa: CACQGDDEQFF; CDR3nt: TGTGCCTGTCAGGGGGACGATGAGCAGTTCTTC
j_gene: TRBJ1-2; v_gene: TRBV6-1; d_gene: NA; abundance: NA; CDR3aa: CASSEFSLLYGYTF; CDR3nt: TGTGCCAGCAGTGAATTTTCCCTGCTCTATGGCTACACCTTC
j_gene: TRBJ1-5; v_gene: TRBV7-6; d_gene: TRBD1; abundance: few; CDR3aa: CASSPDRGRGKSNQPQHF; CDR3nt: TGTGCCAGCAGCCCGGACAGGGGGAGAGGAAAAAGCAATCAGCCCCAGCATTTT
j_gene: TRBJ2-7; v_gene: TRBV6-5; d_gene: TRBD1; abundance: NA; CDR3aa: CASTGTGGLYEQYF; CDR3nt: TGTGCCAGCACGGGGACAGGGGGCCTCTACGAGCAGTACTTC
j_gene: TRBJ1-5; v_gene: TRBV6-2/TRBV6-3; d_gene: NA; abundance: many; CDR3aa: CASSRDRNQPQHF; CDR3nt: TGTGCCAGCAGCCGCGACAGAAATCAGCCCCAGCATTTT
j_gene: TRBJ1-1; v_gene: TRBV18; d_gene: NA; abundance: few; CDR3aa: CASSPPWGATEAFF; CDR3nt: TGTGCCAGCTCACCACCATGGGGTGCCACTGAAGCTTTCTTT
j_gene: TRBJ2-4; v_gene: TRBV7-3; d_gene: NA; abundance: few; CDR3aa: CASSPHASLAKNIQYF; CDR3nt: TGTGCCAGCAGCCCTCATGCGTCACTAGCCAAAAACATTCAGTACTTC
j_gene: TRBJ2-1; v_gene: TRBV6-6; d_gene: TRBD2; abundance: NA; CDR3aa: CASSSRTSGDYNEQFF; CDR3nt: TGTGCCAGCAGTTCCAGGACTAGCGGGGATTACAATGAGCAGTTCTTC
j_gene: TRBJ1-6; v_gene: TRBV20-1; d_gene: TRBD1; abundance: NA; CDR3aa: CSARDRPGTVSSYNSPLHF; CDR3nt: TGCAGTGCTAGAGACCGGCCCGGGACAGTGAGCTCCTATAATTCACCCCTCCACTTT
j_gene: TRBJ1-2; v_gene: TRBV2; d_gene: TRBD1; abundance: NA; CDR3aa: CASLHHVGQGDGYTF; CDR3nt: TGTGCCAGCCTACACCACGTTGGACAGGGGGATGGCTACACCTTC
j_gene: TRBJ2-2; v_gene: TRBV9; d_gene: NA; abundance: NA; CDR3aa: CASSVVGATGELFF; CDR3nt: TGTGCCAGCAGCGTAGTGGGGGCGACCGGGGAGCTGTTTTTT
j_gene: TRBJ2-1; v_gene: TRBV7-6; d_gene: TRBD2; abundance: few; CDR3aa: CASTLFRGTSGLQEQFF; CDR3nt: TGTGCCAGCACCCTTTTTCGAGGGACTAGCGGCCTTCAGGAGCAGTTCTTC
j_gene: TRBJ2-1; v_gene: TRBV29-1; d_gene: TRBD2; abundance: few; CDR3aa: CSACRGLADNEQFF; CDR3nt: TGCAGCGCCTGCCGTGGACTAGCGGACAATGAGCAGTTCTTC
j_gene: TRBJ2-3; v_gene: TRBV20-1; d_gene: TRBD2; abundance: many; CDR3aa: CSANAAGVAGGTDTQYF; CDR3nt: TGCAGTGCTAACGCCGCGGGCGTAGCGGGAGGAACAGATACGCAGTATTTT
j_gene: TRBJ2-1; v_gene: TRBV3-1; d_gene: NA; abundance: few; CDR3aa: CASSRAGSARSEQFF; CDR3nt: TGTGCCAGCAGCCGGGCAGGTAGCGCCCGGAGTGAGCAGTTCTTC
j_gene: TRBJ2-3; v_gene: TRBV5-1; d_gene: TRBD1; abundance: NA; CDR3aa: CASSLRTGGIDTQYF; CDR3nt: TGCGCCAGCAGCTTAAGGACAGGGGGCATAGATACGCAGTATTTT
j_gene: TRBJ2-3; v_gene: TRBV5-6; d_gene: NA; abundance: NA; CDR3aa: CASSLFLEPLGTDTQYF; CDR3nt: TGTGCCAGCAGCTTATTTCTAGAACCCCTGGGCACAGATACGCAGTATTTT
j_gene: TRBJ1-1; v_gene: TRBV29-1; d_gene: NA; abundance: NA; CDR3aa: CSASGRMNTEAFF; CDR3nt: TGCAGCGCTTCGGGACGGATGAACACTGAAGCTTTCTTT
j_gene: TRBJ2-5; v_gene: TRBV5-1; d_gene: NA; abundance: NA; CDR3aa: CASSDGDETQYF; CDR3nt: TGCGCCAGCTCCGACGGGGACGAGACCCAGTACTTC
j_gene: TRBJ2-3; v_gene: TRBV5-4; d_gene: NA; abundance: NA; CDR3aa: CASSLGGQMADTQYF; CDR3nt: TGTGCCAGCAGCTTGGGCGGGCAGATGGCAGATACGCAGTATTTT
j_gene: TRBJ2-3; v_gene: TRBV24-1; d_gene: TRBD2; abundance: NA; CDR3aa: CATSDPSGGRTDTQYF; CDR3nt: TGTGCCACCAGTGACCCTAGCGGGGGAAGGACAGATACGCAGTATTTT
j_gene: TRBJ1-2; v_gene: TRBV25-1; d_gene: NA; abundance: NA; CDR3aa: CASSVFGEHGYTF; CDR3nt: TGTGCCAGCAGTGTTTTTGGGGAGCATGGCTACACCTTC
j_gene: TRBJ2-7; v_gene: TRBV6-6; d_gene: TRBD2; abundance: NA; CDR3aa: CASSYLSAGGYEQYF; CDR3nt: TGTGCCAGCAGTTACCTCTCGGCGGGGGGCTACGAGCAGTACTTC
j_gene: TRBJ2-3; v_gene: TRBV5-4; d_gene: NA; abundance: NA; CDR3aa: CASHRSVQDTQYF; CDR3nt: TGTGCCAGCCACCGAAGCGTGCAGGATACGCAGTATTTT
j_gene: TRBJ2-1; v_gene: TRBV2; d_gene: NA; abundance: few; CDR3aa: CASSDRGDNEQFF; CDR3nt: TGTGCCAGCAGTGACAGGGGTGACAATGAGCAGTTCTTC
j_gene: TRBJ1-6; v_gene: TRBV6-5; d_gene: NA; abundance: NA; CDR3aa: CASTHPHSLVNSPLHF; CDR3nt: TGTGCCAGCACCCACCCCCACAGCCTCGTTAATTCACCCCTCCACTTT
j_gene: TRBJ1-1; v_gene: TRBV12-3/TRBV12-4; d_gene: NA; abundance: NA; CDR3aa: CASRLQGNTEAFF; CDR3nt: TGTGCCAGCAGGTTGCAGGGGAACACTGAAGCTTTCTTT
j_gene: TRBJ1-1; v_gene: TRBV2; d_gene: NA; abundance: NA; CDR3aa: CASSDVQGGLIEAFF; CDR3nt: TGTGCCAGCAGTGACGTGCAGGGTGGCCTCATTGAAGCTTTCTTT
j_gene: TRBJ1-1; v_gene: TRBV5-1; d_gene: NA; abundance: NA; CDR3aa: CASSRDSVNTEAFF; CDR3nt: TGCGCCAGCAGCAGAGACAGCGTGAACACTGAAGCTTTCTTT
j_gene: TRBJ2-3; v_gene: TRBV11-3; d_gene: TRBD2; abundance: NA; CDR3aa: CASSRGLAGGTTTQYF; CDR3nt: TGTGCCAGCAGCCGCGGACTAGCGGGGGGCACTACCACGCAGTATTTT
j_gene: TRBJ2-3; v_gene: TRBV7-2; d_gene: NA; abundance: few; CDR3aa: CASSLGPDSTDTQYF; CDR3nt: TGTGCCAGCAGCTTAGGTCCGGACAGCACAGATACGCAGTATTTT
j_gene: TRBJ2-1; v_gene: TRBV7-8; d_gene: TRBD2; abundance: many; CDR3aa: CASSLVDPTGGRIRNEQFF; CDR3nt: TGTGCCAGCAGCTTAGTTGATCCGACGGGGGGGCGAATTAGGAATGAGCAGTTCTTC
j_gene: TRBJ2-1; v_gene: TRBV6-4; d_gene: TRBD2; abundance: NA; CDR3aa: CASSPRTSGVYNEQLF; CDR3nt: TGTGCCAGCAGTCCGCGGACTAGCGGAGTATACAATGAGCAGTTATTC
j_gene: TRBJ1-6; v_gene: TRBV4-2; d_gene: TRBD1; abundance: NA; CDR3aa: CASSQANRGYSPLHF; CDR3nt: TGTGCCAGCAGCCAAGCGAACAGGGGGTATTCACCCCTCCACTTT
j_gene: TRBJ1-1; v_gene: TRBV20-1; d_gene: TRBD1; abundance: NA; CDR3aa: CSAATGTGMVTYTEAFF; CDR3nt: TGCAGTGCCGCCACGGGGACAGGGATGGTGACCTACACTGAAGCTTTCTTT
j_gene: TRBJ2-1; v_gene: TRBV20-1; d_gene: TRBD2; abundance: few; CDR3aa: CSARDGTSGSNEQFF; CDR3nt: TGCAGTGCTAGAGACGGGACTAGCGGGAGCAATGAGCAGTTCTTC
j_gene: TRBJ2-1; v_gene: TRBV29-1; d_gene: TRBD2; abundance: NA; CDR3aa: CSVDLAGVVYNEQFF; CDR3nt: TGCAGCGTTGATCTAGCGGGAGTTGTCTACAATGAGCAGTTCTTC
j_gene: TRBJ2-2; v_gene: TRBV12-3/TRBV12-4; d_gene: TRBD1; abundance: few; CDR3aa: CASRTGDAGELFF; CDR3nt: TGTGCCAGCCGTACAGGGGACGCCGGGGAGCTGTTTTTT
j_gene: TRBJ2-1; v_gene: TRBV15; d_gene: TRBD2; abundance: many; CDR3aa: CATSRFGLAGLNEQFF; CDR3nt: TGTGCCACCAGCAGATTCGGACTAGCGGGGCTTAATGAGCAGTTCTTC
j_gene: TRBJ2-3; v_gene: TRBV7-2; d_gene: TRBD2; abundance: NA; CDR3aa: CASYSGRAVSDTQYF; CDR3nt: TGTGCCAGTTATAGCGGGAGGGCCGTGTCAGATACGCAGTATTTT
j_gene: TRBJ1-5; v_gene: TRBV7-8; d_gene: NA; abundance: few; CDR3aa: CASSLASRSNQPQHF; CDR3nt: TGTGCCAGCAGCTTAGCCTCGAGAAGCAATCAGCCCCAGCATTTT
j_gene: TRBJ1-2; v_gene: TRBV4-1; d_gene: NA; abundance: NA; CDR3aa: CASSQAETTYGYTF; CDR3nt: TGCGCCAGCAGCCAAGCCGAGACAACCTATGGCTACACCTTC
j_gene: TRBJ1-6; v_gene: TRBV27; d_gene: NA; abundance: NA; CDR3aa: CASSLGQMGSPLHF; CDR3nt: TGTGCCAGCAGTTTAGGGCAGATGGGTTCACCCCTCCACTTT
j_gene: TRBJ2-2; v_gene: TRBV5-1; d_gene: NA; abundance: NA; CDR3aa: CASSLIAGNTGELFF; CDR3nt: TGCGCCAGCAGCTTGATCGCAGGGAACACCGGGGAGCTGTTTTTT
j_gene: TRBJ2-3; v_gene: TRBV29-1; d_gene: TRBD1; abundance: few; CDR3aa: CSVDEEGTGSRTDTQYF; CDR3nt: TGCAGCGTTGACGAAGAGGGGACAGGGAGCCGCACAGATACGCAGTATTTT
j_gene: TRBJ2-1; v_gene: TRBV3-1; d_gene: TRBD2; abundance: NA; CDR3aa: CASSGLAGGPNEQFF; CDR3nt: TGTGCCAGCAGCGGGCTAGCGGGAGGGCCCAATGAGCAGTTCTTC
j_gene: TRBJ1-2; v_gene: TRBV18; d_gene: NA; abundance: NA; CDR3aa: CASSPMEGYTF; CDR3nt: TGTGCCAGCTCACCTATGGAGGGCTACACCTTC
j_gene: TRBJ2-7; v_gene: TRBV7-8; d_gene: NA; abundance: few; CDR3aa: CASSLSIGYEQYF; CDR3nt: TGTGCCAGCAGCTTATCTATAGGGTACGAGCAGTACTTC